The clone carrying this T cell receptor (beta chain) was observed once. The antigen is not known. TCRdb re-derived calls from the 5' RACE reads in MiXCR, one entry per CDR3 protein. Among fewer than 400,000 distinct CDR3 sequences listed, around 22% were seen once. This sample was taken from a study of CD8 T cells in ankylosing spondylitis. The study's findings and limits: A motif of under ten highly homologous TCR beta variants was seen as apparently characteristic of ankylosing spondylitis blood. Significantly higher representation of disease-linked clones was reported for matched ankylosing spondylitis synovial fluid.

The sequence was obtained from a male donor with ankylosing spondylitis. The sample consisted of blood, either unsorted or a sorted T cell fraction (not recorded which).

This CDR3 is CAWRVDWNTEAFF. In nucleotides, the CDR3 is TGTGCCTGGAGAGTCGACTGGAACACTGAAGCTTTCTTT. This chain uses TRBV30 with TRBJ1-1, with D hard to call. Germline CDR1 GTSNPN, CDR2 SVGIG (reference sequence). Trimming removed 3 bases at V and 1 base at J, with 9 bases between. CDR3 length: 13 residues.